These 31 T cell receptor beta chains were all obtained from the same sample, sequenced in a study of blood T cell repertoires in COVID-19. TCRdb's table, derived via immunoSEQ multiplex PCR, lists solely in-frame clones and lacks some. The sample holds approximately 80,000 clones, 65% to 90% seen once. Material: peripheral blood. Every receptor here comes from a man between 50 and 59 years old with COVID-19, enrolled during active disease.

The chain uses TRBV4-1 and TRBJ2-1; D uncertain. V was clipped by 0 bases and J by 0 bases, with 12 bases between them. CDR1 is MGHRA and CDR2 is YSYEKL in the germline V gene. This CDR3 has 17 residues. CDR3 nucleotide sequence: TGCGCCAGCAGCCAAGAGATGCAAATGAGCTCCTACAATGAGCAGTTCTTC. Translating gives CASSQEMQMSSYNEQFF.

The chain uses TRBV19 and TRBJ2-7; the D gene is possibly TRBD2 (6 bases). V lost 6 bases to trimming and J lost 2 bases, with 8 bases between them. Germline V gene sequence: CDR1 LNHDA, CDR2 SQIVND (reference sequence). The CDR3 is made up of 12 amino acids. The CDR3 spells CASRSGAYEQYF. CDR3 nucleotide sequence: TGTGCCAGTAGATCGGGGGCCTACGAGCAGTACTTC.

This chain uses TRBV6-2 or TRBV6-3 with TRBJ1-2; maybe TRBD1 (6 bases). V was cut by 5 bases and J by 7 bases, with 11 bases left in between. This CDR3 is 12 amino acids long. Germline V lookup: CDR1 MNHEY, CDR2 SVGEGT. This CDR3 reads CASSTTGSGYTF. CDR3 nucleotides: TGTGCCAGCAGTACCACAGGGTCTGGCTACACCTTC.

The gene calls are TRBV4-2 and TRBJ1-2; D possibly corresponds to TRBD1 (5 bases). With 6 bases removed from V and 4 bases from J, the gap between germline ends came to 21 bases. The germline gives CDR1 LGHNA, CDR2 YNFKEQ. This CDR3 contains 16 residues. In DNA, the CDR3 is TGTGCCAGCAGAAGGGAAAGGGGTGAGGCTAGCTATGGCTACACCTTC. Translated, it gives CASRRERGEASYGYTF.

The chain carries TRBV19 and TRBJ2-5; 10 bases line up with TRBD1. V trimming: 4 bases; J trimming: 4 bases; junction bases outside the gene matches: 3. The CDR3 spans 14 residues. The germline V gene has CDR1 LNHDA and CDR2 SQIVND (reference sequence). CDR3 in amino acids: CASSKGTGAETQYF. CDR3 coding DNA: TGTGCCAGTAGTAAAGGGACAGGGGCAGAGACCCAGTACTTC.

The J gene is TRBJ2-7, the V gene TRBV2, with D uncertain. The V end lost 2 bases, the J end lost 0 bases, and 11 bases lay between the germline ends. The CDR3 extends over 15 amino acids. The germline V gene has CDR1 SNHLY and CDR2 FYNNEI. The CDR3 is CASSENALRSYEQYF. In DNA, the CDR3 is TGTGCCAGCAGTGAAAACGCACTGCGCTCCTACGAGCAGTACTTC.

The chain joins TRBV18 to TRBJ2-1, with D unresolved. V lost 0 bases, J lost 6 bases, and 6 bases lay in between. Germline loops: CDR1 KGHSH, CDR2 LQKENI. The CDR3 spans 13 residues. CDR3 coding DNA: TGTGCCAGCTCACCACCCGCAGGCAATGAGCAGTTCTTC. Protein sequence: CASSPPAGNEQFF.

The chain employs TRBV24-1 and TRBJ1-2; possibly TRBD1 for D (5 bases). V was shortened by 3 bases and J by 8 bases, with 15 bases between the two germline ends. Germline assignment: CDR1 KGHDR and CDR2 SFDVKD. CDR3 length: 14 residues. The CDR3 region has the DNA TGTGCCACCAGTGATGGAGGGGCGGCTTGGGGCTACACCTTC. It translates to CATSDGGAAWGYTF.

The V gene is TRBV7-3, the J gene TRBJ2-1, with TRBD1 as a possible D gene (6 bases). Germline V gene data show CDR1 as SGHTA and CDR2 as FQGTGA. The V and J ends lost 2 bases and 12 bases respectively, with 14 bases between them. The CDR3 is made up of 13 amino acids. DNA for the CDR3: TGTGCCAGCAGCTTAGGTCTCTGGGGGCCGCAGTTCTTC. This gives the protein CASSLGLWGPQFF.

This chain joins TRBV13 and TRBJ2-1; a weak D match, TRBD2 (6 bases). Trimming removed 0 bases from V and 0 bases from J, with 9 bases in between. This CDR3 has 16 residues. Germline CDR1 PRHDT, CDR2 FYEKMQ (reference sequence). Here the CDR3 reads CASSLGLASSYNEQFF. In DNA, the CDR3 is TGTGCCAGCAGCTTAGGCCTAGCGAGCTCCTACAATGAGCAGTTCTTC.

The chain has TRBV9 and TRBJ2-1; 11 nucleotides agree with TRBD2. J gave up 5 bases and V 0 bases, and 7 bases lay outside the gene matches. The CDR3 is 17 amino acids. Germline V gene data show CDR1 as SGDLS and CDR2 as YYNGEE. This CDR3 reads CASSVDPSGRKNNEQFF. The DNA of the CDR3 is TGTGCCAGCAGCGTAGATCCTAGCGGGAGGAAGAACAATGAGCAGTTCTTC. Combining the CDR3 with reference TRBV9 and TRBJ2-1 gives the whole variable domain DSGVTQTPKHLITATGQRVTLRCSPRSGDLSVYWYQQSLDQGLQFLIQYYNGEERAKGNILERFSAQQFPDLHSELNLSSLELGDSALYFCASSVDPSGRKNNEQFFGPGTRLTVL.

Only a few counts were recorded for this clone. This chain connects TRBV5-1 to TRBJ2-1, with 11 bases aligning to TRBD2. V gave up 3 bases and J gave up 7 bases; unmatched junction bases: 9. Germline V gives CDR1 SGHRS, CDR2 YFSETQ. The CDR3 spans 16 residues. CDR3 in amino acids: CASSSVLAGAGNEQFF. For the CDR3, the DNA is TGCGCCAGCAGCTCCGTACTAGCGGGAGCTGGTAATGAGCAGTTCTTC. The whole variable domain, filled in from reference TRBV5-1 and TRBJ2-1, reads KAGVTQTPRYLIKTRGQQVTLSCSPISGHRSVSWYQQTPGQGLQFLFEYFSETQRNKGNFPGRFSGRQFSNSRSEMNVSTLELGDSALYLCASSSVLAGAGNEQFFGPGTRLTVL.

This clone was observed once. V and J are TRBV4-3 and TRBJ1-1; D possibly corresponds to TRBD1 (5 bases). CDR1 and CDR2 (germline): LGHNA, YSLEER. Trimming removed 3 bases at V and 5 bases at J, with 22 bases between. The CDR3 has 17 amino acids. The CDR3 spells CASSQGTLGPGGTEAFF. The CDR3 DNA reads as TGCGCCAGCAGCCAGGGGACCCTGGGCCCCGGAGGGACTGAAGCTTTCTTT.

This clone has more than one count but fewer than ten. This chain uses TRBV9 with TRBJ2-1; 8 nucleotides agree with TRBD2. This CDR3 is built from 14 residues. The ends lost 6 bases at V and 8 bases at J; junction bases unmatched: 10. CDR1 SGDLS and CDR2 YYNGEE come from the germline V gene. The CDR3 bases are TGTGCCAGCACGCGGGGGGTGACTTGGGATGAGCAGTTCTTC. It codes for CASTRGVTWDEQFF.

This clone was detected only once. This rearrangement joins TRBV7-2 to TRBJ2-1, with 8 positions matching TRBD1. Per the germline V gene, CDR1 is SGHTA and CDR2 is FQGNSA. With V trimmed by 2 bases and J by 12 bases, 6 bases remained unmatched. The CDR3 totals 13 residues. In DNA, the CDR3 is TGTGCCAGCAGCTTAAGGGTTGGACAGGGGCAGTTCTTC. Amino acids: CASSLRVGQGQFF.

This clone was counted a few times. The V call is TRBV5-4, the J call TRBJ1-2, with TRBD1 matching 12 bases. Germline V gives CDR1 SGHNT, CDR2 YYREEE (reference sequence). The CDR3 is 15 amino acids. Germline trimming cut 4 bases from V and 4 bases from J; bases unmatched to any gene: 5. The CDR3 DNA follows: TGTGCCAGCAGCGGTGGGACAGGGGGCGGCTATGGCTACACCTTC. Translating it yields CASSGGTGGGYGYTF.

J is TRBJ2-1 and V is TRBV29-1; D might be TRBD2 (6 bases). The CDR3 is 15 amino acids. Trimming pared 7 bases from V and 9 bases from J, leaving 25 bases between. Germline loops: CDR1 SQVTM, CDR2 ANQGSEA. CDR3 in amino acids: CSANSPLTSWGEQFF. CDR3 coding DNA: TGCAGCGCCAACTCGCCCCTTACTAGCTGGGGTGAGCAGTTCTTC.

The rearrangement uses TRBV7-3 and TRBJ2-3, with 10 bases lining up with TRBD2. With 4 bases clipped from V and 4 bases from J, the junction kept 2 bases outside the gene matches. Germline V lookup: CDR1 SGHTA, CDR2 FQGTGA. The CDR3 has 14 residues. CDR3 in amino acids: CASSSSGRADTQYF. CDR3 DNA sequence: TGTGCCAGCAGCTCTAGCGGGAGAGCAGATACGCAGTATTTT.

V gene TRBV28 combines with J gene TRBJ1-5, with D perhaps TRBD1 (6 bases). The ends were cut back, 3 bases at V and 3 bases at J, with 9 bases in the middle. There are 14 residues in the CDR3. Looked up from germline, CDR1 is MDHEN and CDR2 is SYDVKM. The CDR3 DNA reads TGTGCCAGCAGTTTGGCAGGGGTCAATCAGCCCCAGCATTTT. Its protein is CASSLAGVNQPQHF.

The genes are TRBV12-5 and TRBJ1-2; D is undetermined. Germline lookup yields CDR1 LGHNT and CDR2 FRNRAP. Trimming cost V 6 bases and J 3 bases, with 11 bases left between them. There are 13 residues in the CDR3. The DNA of the CDR3 is TGTGCTAGTGGCCTTGACACAGACTATGGCTACACCTTC. Encoded protein: CASGLDTDYGYTF.

This rearrangement joins TRBV3-1 (or the pseudogene TRBV3-2) to TRBJ1-2; the D is unclear. The CDR3 loop spans 16 amino acids. Germline loops: CDR1 LGHDT, CDR2 YNNKEL (reference sequence). V gave up 2 bases and J gave up 6 bases, with 19 bases separating them. Here the CDR3 DNA reads TGTGCCAGCAGCCAACAAAAGGGAGGACCCATAGATGGCTACACCTTC. This gives the protein CASSQQKGGPIDGYTF.

This chain joins TRBV5-1 and TRBJ2-2, with a possible D match to TRBD2 (5 bases). V was shortened by 2 bases and J by 5 bases, with 10 bases between the two germline ends. Germline loops: CDR1 SGHRS, CDR2 YFSETQ. The CDR3 is 14 residues long. The CDR3 region has the DNA TGCGCCAGCAGCTTTACGGGCGGGACCGGGGAGCTGTTTTTT. Its protein is CASSFTGGTGELFF.

V is TRBV15 and J is TRBJ1-2, with D maybe TRBD1 (5 bases). Trimming took off 0 bases at V and 8 bases at J, with 10 bases between the two ends. Germline CDR1 is LNHNV and CDR2 is YYDKDF (reference sequence). This CDR3 contains 13 residues. CDR3 DNA sequence: TGTGCCACCAGCAGAGACCGGAGGGGCGGCTACACCTTC. It codes for CATSRDRRGGYTF. The entire variable domain, with the rest obtained from reference TRBV15 and TRBJ1-2, is as follows: DAMVIQNPRYQVTQFGKPVTLSCSQTLNHNVMYWYQQKSSQAPKLLFHYYDKDFNNEADTPDNFQSRRPNTSFCFLDIRSPGLGDTAMYLCATSRDRRGGYTFGSGTRLTVV.

The rearrangement joins TRBV6-5 to TRBJ2-6; D gene uncertain. This CDR3 contains 14 residues. In germline, CDR1 is MNHEY, CDR2 SVGAGI. V was pared by 6 bases and J by 0 bases, with 6 bases between. The DNA for the CDR3 is TGTGCCAGCAGCGAGGACTCTGGGGCCAACGTCCTGACTTTC. Its translation: CASSEDSGANVLTF.

The chain links TRBV7-9 to TRBJ2-3; D is undetermined. The germline V gene has CDR1 SEHNR and CDR2 FQNEAQ (reference sequence). With 3 bases removed from V and 5 bases from J, the gap between germline ends came to 9 bases. The CDR3 runs to 13 residues. The CDR3 sequence is CASSFNRGDTQYF. For the CDR3, the DNA is TGTGCCAGCAGCTTCAACCGAGGAGATACGCAGTATTTT.

V gene TRBV7-8 combines with J gene TRBJ1-3; D not resolved. The CDR3 spans 14 residues. V lost 4 bases to trimming and J lost 0 bases, with 7 bases between them. Germline loops: CDR1 SGHVS, CDR2 FQNEAQ. CDR3 amino acids: CASSSGVSGNTIYF. DNA for the CDR3: TGTGCCAGCAGCTCCGGGGTCTCTGGAAACACCATATATTTT.

This clone was detected once. V is TRBV18 and J is TRBJ1-1; a weak D match, TRBD1 (6 bases). Germline CDR1 KGHSH, CDR2 LQKENI. This CDR3 spans 16 amino acids. Trimming shortened V by 4 bases and J by 2 bases, and 17 bases separated the two germline ends. The CDR3 bases are TGTGCCAGCTCACGCCGGGGGGGCCGGGGTAACACTGAAGCTTTCTTT. Amino acids: CASSRRGGRGNTEAFF.

This rearrangement joins TRBV28 to TRBJ1-3; D is unclear. There are 14 residues in the CDR3. In germline, CDR1 is MDHEN, CDR2 SYDVKM. Trimming pared 6 bases from V and 0 bases from J, leaving 9 bases between. CDR3 bases: TGTGCCAGCAGGGACCGGGGCTCTGGAAACACCATATATTTT. Translated: CASRDRGSGNTIYF. The full variable domain, its missing parts supplied by reference TRBV28 and TRBJ1-3, is DVKVTQSSRYLVKRTGEKVFLECVQDMDHENMFWYRQDPGLGLRLIYFSYDVKMKEKGDIPEGYSVSREKKERFSLILESASTNQTSMYLCASRDRGSGNTIYFGEGSWLTVV.

The V gene is TRBV7-9, the J gene TRBJ1-2, with 7 bases lining up with TRBD1. J gave up 6 bases and V 10 bases, and 8 bases lay outside the gene matches. The CDR3 runs 12 residues. The germline V gene encodes CDR1 SEHNR and CDR2 FQNEAQ (reference sequence). The DNA of the CDR3 is TGTGCCAATCAACAGGGGTATGATGGCTACACCTTC. Encoded protein: CANQQGYDGYTF.

The chain recombines TRBV18 with TRBJ2-1; D possibly corresponds to TRBD2 (6 bases). Trimming left V 4 bases short and J 3 bases short, with 13 bases between. The CDR3 sequence is 15 residues long. Germline assignment: CDR1 KGHSH and CDR2 LQKENI. CDR3 in amino acids: CASSQVLGGYNEQFF. The CDR3 DNA reads TGTGCCAGCTCACAGGTCTTGGGAGGCTACAATGAGCAGTTCTTC.

This clone appeared once. A much larger clone lies a single base off, so this may be a read error. This chain joins TRBV7-8 and TRBJ2-7, with D tentatively TRBD1 (6 bases). The CDR3 runs to 13 residues. Trimming removed 6 bases at V and 1 base at J, with 10 bases between. Germline V gives CDR1 SGHVS, CDR2 FQNEAQ. The CDR3 DNA follows: TGTGCCAGCAGTTCCGGACAGTCCTACGAGCAGTACTTC. It is translated as CASSSGQSYEQYF.